These 9 T cell receptor delta chains were sequenced from one sample in a study of γδ T cells in repeated Plasmodium falciparum infection. TCRdb repeated clone calling on the multiplex PCR reads with CATT. The sample has about 57,000 delta-chain clones, over 1.5% seen once. Gammadelta T cells were flow-sorted from PBMC into Vgamma9/Vdelta2+ and Vdelta2-negative populations for bulk analysis. Sequenced: gamma-delta T cells from blood. These receptors came from a pool of human donors (malaria-infected and uninfected, not separated).

This clone came up many times. For this DNA, TCRdb reports the protein of a much larger clone, which diverges at residue 14, most likely from a read error; the protein presented here is translated directly from the DNA. This chain uses TRDV2 with TRDJ1, with TRDD3 matching over 11 bases. CDR3 length: 17 residues. Germline V lookup: CDR1 GEAIGNYY, CDR2 EKD. The chain's CDR3 is CACGLGDIFGSADRLIF. The CDR3 DNA is TGTGCCTGCGGACTGGGGGATATTTTTGGGTCCGCCGATAGACTCATCTTT.

This clone was counted only a few times. It is likely a read error: a sequence one base away is far more abundant. At the DNA level, this CDR3 is encoded by other sequences in the same sample as well. For the V gene the call is TRDV1; the J gene has no call; no check of the table's D call, TRDD3, against the DNA was made. CDR1 is TSWWSYY, CDR2 QGS, per germline. The CDR3 has 21 residues. CDR3 amino acids: CALGEIGLNTLTGGCSDKLIF. The CDR3 bases are TGTGCTCTTGGGGAAATTGGCCTAAATACCCTTACTGGGGGATGTTCCGACAAGCTCATCTTT.

About this clone: This DNA translates differently at residue 11 from the TCRdb protein, which is that of a much larger clone; a read error is likely, and the protein shown is the DNA's own translation. J is TRDJ1 and V is TRDV3, with 10 bases identical to TRDD3. This CDR3 has 24 amino acids. The germline V gene has CDR1 TVYSNPD and CDR2 GDNSRS (reference sequence). The CDR3 loop reads CAFNSLGPTLVLLGDPKYTDKLIF. DNA of the CDR3: TGTGCCTTTAATTCTCTCGGTCCTACACTCGTTTTACTGGGGGATCCTAAGTACACCGATAAGCTCATCTTT.

Comment on this clone: Translating this DNA gives a protein that differs at residue 4 from the TCRdb one, which belongs to a much larger clone; a read error is likely, and the protein shown is this translation. The V gene is TRDV1, the J gene TRDJ1; 13 positions agree with TRDD3. TCRdb leaves out the J gene; it was filled in here by matching the DNA to germline. This CDR3 contains 21 residues. Per germline, CDR1 TSWWSYY and CDR2 QGS. Trimming cost V 8 bases and J 0 bases; bases outside gene matches: 21. CDR3 region: CALSKRSNWGIRGGYTDKLIF. The CDR3 DNA sequence: TGTGCTCTTAGCAAACGGTCCAACTGGGGGATACGAGGGGGGTACACCGATAAACTCATCTTT.

This clone was observed at least ten times. The chain links TRDV1 to TRDJ1; 9 nucleotides line up with TRDD3. Trimming cost V 4 bases and J 1 base; bases outside gene matches: 16. The CDR3 totals 19 residues. Germline lookup yields CDR1 TSWWSYY and CDR2 QGS. CDR3 region: CALGGYFPSGIRSTDKLIF. The CDR3, as DNA: TGTGCTCTTGGGGGGTACTTCCCCTCGGGGATACGCTCCACCGATAAACTCATCTTT.

This clone was seen at least ten times. This likely stems from a read error, as it lies one base from a far larger clone. Other DNA sequences in the sample encode the same CDR3. The chain carries TRDV1 and TRDJ1, with D unresolved. CDR1 is TSWWSYY, CDR2 QGS, per germline. Trimming left V 4 bases short and J 0 bases short, with 21 bases between. CDR3 length: 18 amino acids. In DNA, the CDR3 is TGTGCTCTTGGGGTCCATCGGGCCCAGGTCGAGTACACCGATAAACTCATCTTT. Protein: CALGVHRAQVEYTDKLIF.

This clone has just a few counts. The protein TCRdb lists belongs to a much larger clone and differs from this DNA's translation at residue 14, which points to a read error; the protein shown is made from the DNA. The rearrangement links TRDV1 to TRDJ2, with 7 bases aligning to TRDD3. The J gene, left out of TCRdb, was set here by checking the DNA against germline. V was clipped by 6 bases and J by 6 bases; unmatched bases: 22. The CDR3 spans 19 residues. Germline values: CDR1 TSWWSYY, CDR2 QGS. In DNA, the CDR3 is TGTGCTCTTGGAGCCCCATTCCCCTTTTGGGGGGGATTGGCAGCACAACTCTTCTTT. Its translation is CALGAPFPFWGGLAAQLFF.

This clone was found many times. A far larger clone is one base from this, pointing to a likely read error. Other DNA sequences in this specimen translate into the identical CDR3. The chain has TRDV1 and TRDJ1; 12 bases line up with TRDD3. The CDR3 length is 22 residues. CDR1 and CDR2 (germline): TSWWSYY, QGS. V trimming: 2 bases; J trimming: 3 bases; junction bases outside the gene matches: 22. As DNA, the CDR3 is TGTGCTCTTGGGGAAACCTTTGGTTCCTACGAGGAGGCTGGGGGATACGCCGATAAACTCATCTTT. It specifies CALGETFGSYEEAGGYADKLIF.

This clone occurred many times. TCRdb attributes to this sequence the protein of a much larger clone, which differs from the DNA translation at residue 14; a read error is likely, and the protein displayed is translated from the DNA. The chain combines TRDV1 with TRDJ1, with 8 bases fitting TRDD2. The germline V gene has CDR1 TSWWSYY and CDR2 QGS. V was pared by 0 bases and J by 0 bases, with 24 bases of the junction left unmatched. This CDR3 has 23 residues. The CDR3 nucleotides read TGTGCTCTTGGGGAACTCAAAATCTTCCTACTGACCCCGAGGATCATGTACACCGATAAACTCATCTTT. Translated, it gives CALGELKIFLLTPRIMYTDKLIF.